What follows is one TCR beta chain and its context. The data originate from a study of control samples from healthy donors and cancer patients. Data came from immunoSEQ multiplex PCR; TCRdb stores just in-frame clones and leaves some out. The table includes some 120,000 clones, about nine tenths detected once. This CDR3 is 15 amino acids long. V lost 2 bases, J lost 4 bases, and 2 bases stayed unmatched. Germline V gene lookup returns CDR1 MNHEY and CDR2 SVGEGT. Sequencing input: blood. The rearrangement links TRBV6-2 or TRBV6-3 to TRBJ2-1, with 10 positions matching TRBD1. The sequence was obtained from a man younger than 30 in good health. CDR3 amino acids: CASSYRTGGYNEQFF. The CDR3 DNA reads TGTGCCAGCAGTTACAGGACAGGGGGATACAATGAGCAGTTCTTC.